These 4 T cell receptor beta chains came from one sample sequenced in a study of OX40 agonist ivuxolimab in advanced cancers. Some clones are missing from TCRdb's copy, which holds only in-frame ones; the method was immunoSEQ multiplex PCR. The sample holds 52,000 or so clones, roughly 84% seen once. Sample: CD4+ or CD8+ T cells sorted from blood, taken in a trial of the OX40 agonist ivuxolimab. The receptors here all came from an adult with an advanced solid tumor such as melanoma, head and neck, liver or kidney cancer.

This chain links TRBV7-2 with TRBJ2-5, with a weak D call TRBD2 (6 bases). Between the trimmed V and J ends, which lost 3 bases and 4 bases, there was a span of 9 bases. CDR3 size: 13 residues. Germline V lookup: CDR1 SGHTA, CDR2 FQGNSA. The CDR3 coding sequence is TGTGCCAGCAGCTTTAGTAGCGGAGAGACCCAGTACTTC. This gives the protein CASSFSSGETQYF.

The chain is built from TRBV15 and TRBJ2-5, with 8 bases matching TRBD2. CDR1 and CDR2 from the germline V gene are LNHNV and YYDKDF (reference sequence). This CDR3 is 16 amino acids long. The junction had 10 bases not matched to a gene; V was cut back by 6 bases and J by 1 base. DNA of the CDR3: TGTGCCACCAGGCCTAAAGTTCTAGCGGGCCAAGAGACCCAGTACTTC. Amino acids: CATRPKVLAGQETQYF.

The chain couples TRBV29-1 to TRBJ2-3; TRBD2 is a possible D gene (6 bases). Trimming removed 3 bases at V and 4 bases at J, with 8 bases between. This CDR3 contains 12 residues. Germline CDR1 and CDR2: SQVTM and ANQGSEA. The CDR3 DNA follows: TGCAGCGTTGAGTCGGGGGCAGATACGCAGTATTTT. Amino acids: CSVESGADTQYF.

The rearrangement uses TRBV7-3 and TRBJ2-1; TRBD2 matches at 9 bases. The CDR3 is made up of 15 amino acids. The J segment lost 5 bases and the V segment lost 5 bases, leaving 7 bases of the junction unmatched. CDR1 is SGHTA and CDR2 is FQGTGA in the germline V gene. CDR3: CASSQRGVSHNEQFF. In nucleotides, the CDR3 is TGTGCCAGCAGCCAGCGGGGGGTATCACACAATGAGCAGTTCTTC.